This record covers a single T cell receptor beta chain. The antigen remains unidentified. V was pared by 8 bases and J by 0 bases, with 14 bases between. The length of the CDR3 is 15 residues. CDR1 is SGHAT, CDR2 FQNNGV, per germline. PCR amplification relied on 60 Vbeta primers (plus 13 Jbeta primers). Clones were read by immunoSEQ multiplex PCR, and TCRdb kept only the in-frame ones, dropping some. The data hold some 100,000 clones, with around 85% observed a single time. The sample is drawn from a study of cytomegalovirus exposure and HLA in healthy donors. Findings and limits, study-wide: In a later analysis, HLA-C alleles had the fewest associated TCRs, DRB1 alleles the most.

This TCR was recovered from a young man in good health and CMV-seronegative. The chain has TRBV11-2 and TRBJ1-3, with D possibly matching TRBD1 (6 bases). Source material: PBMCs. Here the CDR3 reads CASESGAFSGNTIYF. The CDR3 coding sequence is TGTGCCAGCGAGTCAGGGGCGTTCTCTGGAAACACCATATATTTT.